This TCR beta chain was documented in a study of blood T cell repertoires in COVID-19. The data were produced by immunoSEQ multiplex PCR, yet TCRdb's version contains in-frame clones alone and is incomplete. The sample comprises about 64,000 clones, approximately 90% of which are singletons, and around 1.5% rests with the top ten. The J segment lost 4 bases and the V segment lost 5 bases, leaving 4 bases of the junction unmatched. The CDR3 loop spans 14 amino acids. Germline lookup yields CDR1 PRHDT and CDR2 FYEKMQ (reference sequence). The chain employs TRBV13 and TRBJ2-5; the match to TRBD1 covers 10 bases. Sequenced material: peripheral blood. The source is a human donor in a cohort sampled during active COVID-19. The CDR3: CASSPGQGTETQYF. The CDR3, as DNA: TGTGCCAGCAGCCCGGGACAGGGGACAGAGACCCAGTACTTC.